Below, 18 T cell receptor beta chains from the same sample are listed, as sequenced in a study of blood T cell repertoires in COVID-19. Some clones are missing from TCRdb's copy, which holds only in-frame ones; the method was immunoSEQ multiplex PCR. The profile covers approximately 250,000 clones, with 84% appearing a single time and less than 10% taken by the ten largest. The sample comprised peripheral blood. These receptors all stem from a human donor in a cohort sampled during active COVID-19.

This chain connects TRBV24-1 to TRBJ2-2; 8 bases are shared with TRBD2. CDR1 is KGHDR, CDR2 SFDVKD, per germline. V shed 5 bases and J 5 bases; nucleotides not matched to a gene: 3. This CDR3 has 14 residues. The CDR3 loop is CATSARGGTGELFF. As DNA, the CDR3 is TGTGCCACCAGTGCCCGGGGGGGAACCGGGGAGCTGTTTTTT.

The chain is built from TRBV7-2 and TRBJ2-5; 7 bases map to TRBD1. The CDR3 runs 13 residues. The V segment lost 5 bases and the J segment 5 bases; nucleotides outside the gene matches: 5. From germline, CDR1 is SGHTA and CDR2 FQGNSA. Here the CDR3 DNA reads TGTGCCAGCAGCAACAGGGGTGTGGAGACCCAGTACTTC. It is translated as CASSNRGVETQYF.

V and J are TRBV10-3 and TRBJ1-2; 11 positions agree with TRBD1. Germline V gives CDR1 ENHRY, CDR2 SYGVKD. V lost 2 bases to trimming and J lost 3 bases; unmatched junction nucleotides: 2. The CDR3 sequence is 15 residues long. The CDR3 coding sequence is TGTGCCATCAGTGAGCCGGGACAGGGGGACTATGGCTACACCTTC. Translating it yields CAISEPGQGDYGYTF.

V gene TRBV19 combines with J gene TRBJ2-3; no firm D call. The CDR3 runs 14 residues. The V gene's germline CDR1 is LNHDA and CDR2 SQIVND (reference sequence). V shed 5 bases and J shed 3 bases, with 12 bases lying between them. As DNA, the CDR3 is TGTGCCAGTAGTTCAACGGGTGGGACAGATACGCAGTATTTT. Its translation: CASSSTGGTDTQYF.

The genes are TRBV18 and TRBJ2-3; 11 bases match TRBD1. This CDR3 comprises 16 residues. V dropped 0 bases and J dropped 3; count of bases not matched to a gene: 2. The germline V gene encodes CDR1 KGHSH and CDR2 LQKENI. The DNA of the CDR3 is TGTGCCAGCTCACCACCGGGGACAGGGGGTACAGATACGCAGTATTTT. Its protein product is CASSPPGTGGTDTQYF.

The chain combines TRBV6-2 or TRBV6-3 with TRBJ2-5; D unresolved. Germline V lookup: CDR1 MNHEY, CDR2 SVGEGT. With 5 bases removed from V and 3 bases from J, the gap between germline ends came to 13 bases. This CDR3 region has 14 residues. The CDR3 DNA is TGTGCCAGCAGTACCCTTTACCGGGAAGAGACCCAGTACTTC. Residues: CASSTLYREETQYF.

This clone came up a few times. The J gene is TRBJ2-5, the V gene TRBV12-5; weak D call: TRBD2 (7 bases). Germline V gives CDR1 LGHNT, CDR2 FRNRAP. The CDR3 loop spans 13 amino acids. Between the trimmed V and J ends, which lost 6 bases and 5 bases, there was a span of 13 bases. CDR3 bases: TGTGCTAGTGGATTTAAGGGGGGGGAGACCCAGTACTTC. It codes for CASGFKGGETQYF.

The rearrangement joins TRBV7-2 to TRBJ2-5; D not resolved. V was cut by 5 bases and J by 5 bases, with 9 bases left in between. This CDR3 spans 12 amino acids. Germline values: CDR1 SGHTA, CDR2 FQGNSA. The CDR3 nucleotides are TGTGCCAGCAGCCCTTTTGCGGAGACCCAGTACTTC. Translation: CASSPFAETQYF.

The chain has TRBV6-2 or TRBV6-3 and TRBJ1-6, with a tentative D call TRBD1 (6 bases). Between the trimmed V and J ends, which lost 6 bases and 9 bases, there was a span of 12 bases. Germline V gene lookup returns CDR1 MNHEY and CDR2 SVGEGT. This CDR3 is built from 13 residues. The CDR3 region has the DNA TGTGCCAGCAGCCCAGGCAGGGGTTCACCCCTCCACTTT. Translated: CASSPGRGSPLHF.

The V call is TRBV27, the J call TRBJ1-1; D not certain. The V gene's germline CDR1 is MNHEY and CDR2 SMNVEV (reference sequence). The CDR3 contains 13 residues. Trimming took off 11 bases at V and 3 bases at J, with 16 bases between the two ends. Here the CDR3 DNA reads TGTGCCTCCTTCCCGCGGGCGTACACTGAAGCTTTCTTT. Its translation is CASFPRAYTEAFF.

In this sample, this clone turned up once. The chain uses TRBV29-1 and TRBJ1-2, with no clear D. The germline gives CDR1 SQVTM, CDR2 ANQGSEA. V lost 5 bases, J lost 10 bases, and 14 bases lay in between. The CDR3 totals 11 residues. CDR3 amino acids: CSVTPEGVYTF. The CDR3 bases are TGCAGCGTTACACCAGAAGGAGTCTACACCTTC.

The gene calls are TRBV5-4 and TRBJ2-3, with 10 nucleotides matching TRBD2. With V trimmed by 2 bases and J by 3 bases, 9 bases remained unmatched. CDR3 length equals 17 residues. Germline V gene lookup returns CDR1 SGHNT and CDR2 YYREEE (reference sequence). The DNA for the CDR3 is TGTGCCAGCAGCTTTCTCCAGACTAGCGGGCGTACAGATACGCAGTATTTT. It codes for CASSFLQTSGRTDTQYF.

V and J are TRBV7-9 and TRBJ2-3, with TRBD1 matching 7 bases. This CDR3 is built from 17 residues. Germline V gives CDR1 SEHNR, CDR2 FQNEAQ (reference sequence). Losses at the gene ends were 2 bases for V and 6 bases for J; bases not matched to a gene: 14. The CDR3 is CASSLLPTGVVSDTQYF. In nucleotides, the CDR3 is TGTGCCAGCAGCTTACTTCCAACAGGGGTGGTTTCGGATACGCAGTATTTT. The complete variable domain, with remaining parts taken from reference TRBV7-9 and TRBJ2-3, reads DTGVSQNPRHKITKRGQNVTFRCDPISEHNRLYWYRQTLGQGPEFLTYFQNEAQLEKSRLLSDRFSAERPKGSFSTLEIQRTEQGDSAMYLCASSLLPTGVVSDTQYFGPGTRLTVL.

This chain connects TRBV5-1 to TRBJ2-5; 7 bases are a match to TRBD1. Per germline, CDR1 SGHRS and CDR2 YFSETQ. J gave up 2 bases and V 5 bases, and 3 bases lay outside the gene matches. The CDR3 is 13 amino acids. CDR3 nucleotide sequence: TGCGCCAGCAGGTACAGGGGACAAGAGACCCAGTACTTC. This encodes CASRYRGQETQYF.

In nucleotides, the CDR3 is TGTGCCAGTAGTATTCTAAATCAGCCCCAGCATTTT. It codes for CASSILNQPQHF. This chain uses TRBV19 with TRBJ1-5; D gene ambiguous. Between the trimmed V and J ends, which lost 3 bases and 4 bases, there was a span of 4 bases. CDR3 length: 12 residues. The germline V gene has CDR1 LNHDA and CDR2 SQIVND (reference sequence).

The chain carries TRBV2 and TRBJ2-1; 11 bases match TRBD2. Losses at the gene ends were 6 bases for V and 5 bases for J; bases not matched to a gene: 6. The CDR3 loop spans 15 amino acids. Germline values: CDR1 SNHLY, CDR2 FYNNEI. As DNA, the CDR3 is TGTGCCAGCAGGAAACTAGCGGGAGAAAACAATGAGCAGTTCTTC. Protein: CASRKLAGENNEQFF.

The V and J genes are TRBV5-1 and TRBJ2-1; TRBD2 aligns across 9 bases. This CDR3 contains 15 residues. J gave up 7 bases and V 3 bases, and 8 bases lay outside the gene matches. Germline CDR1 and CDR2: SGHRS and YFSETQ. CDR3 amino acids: CASSSGLATNNEQFF. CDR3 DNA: TGCGCCAGCAGCTCGGGACTAGCCACTAATAATGAGCAGTTCTTC.

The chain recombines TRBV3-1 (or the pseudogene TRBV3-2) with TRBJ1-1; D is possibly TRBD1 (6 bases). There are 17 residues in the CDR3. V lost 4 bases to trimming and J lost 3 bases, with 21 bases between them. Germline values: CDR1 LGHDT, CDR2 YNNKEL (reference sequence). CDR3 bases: TGTGCCAGCAGCCCGCCGCGGGGGGCCAGAGGATACACTGAAGCTTTCTTT. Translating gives CASSPPRGARGYTEAFF.